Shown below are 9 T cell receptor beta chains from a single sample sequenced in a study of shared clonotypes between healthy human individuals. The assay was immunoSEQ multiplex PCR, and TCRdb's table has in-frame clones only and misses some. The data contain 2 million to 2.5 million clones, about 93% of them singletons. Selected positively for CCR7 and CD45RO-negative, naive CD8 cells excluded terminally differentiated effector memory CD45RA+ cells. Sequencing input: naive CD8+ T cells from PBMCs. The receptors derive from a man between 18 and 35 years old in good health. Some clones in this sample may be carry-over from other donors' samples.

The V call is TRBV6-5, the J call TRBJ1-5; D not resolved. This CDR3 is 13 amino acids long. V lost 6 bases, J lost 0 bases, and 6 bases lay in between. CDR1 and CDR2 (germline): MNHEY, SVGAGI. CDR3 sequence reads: CASRLNSNQPQHF. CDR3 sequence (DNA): TGTGCCAGCAGGCTAAATAGCAATCAGCCCCAGCATTTT.

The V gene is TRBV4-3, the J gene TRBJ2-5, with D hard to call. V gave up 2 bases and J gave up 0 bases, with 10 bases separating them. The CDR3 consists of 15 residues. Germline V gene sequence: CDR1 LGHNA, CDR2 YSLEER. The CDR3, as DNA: TGCGCCAGCAGCCAACTCCTAGAATACCAAGAGACCCAGTACTTC. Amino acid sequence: CASSQLLEYQETQYF.

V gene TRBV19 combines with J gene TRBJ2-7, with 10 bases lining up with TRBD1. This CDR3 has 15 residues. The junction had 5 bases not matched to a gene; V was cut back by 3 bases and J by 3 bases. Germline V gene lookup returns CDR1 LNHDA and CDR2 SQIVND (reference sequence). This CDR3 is CASSIGQGDFYEQYF. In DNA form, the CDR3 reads TGTGCCAGTAGTATTGGACAGGGGGACTTCTACGAGCAGTACTTC.

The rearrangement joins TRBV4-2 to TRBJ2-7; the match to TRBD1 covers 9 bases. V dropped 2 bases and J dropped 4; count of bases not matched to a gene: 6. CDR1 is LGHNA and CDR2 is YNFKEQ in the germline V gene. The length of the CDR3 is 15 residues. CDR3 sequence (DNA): TGTGCCAGCAGCCAAAAGACAGGGGGACCTTACGAGCAGTACTTC. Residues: CASSQKTGGPYEQYF.

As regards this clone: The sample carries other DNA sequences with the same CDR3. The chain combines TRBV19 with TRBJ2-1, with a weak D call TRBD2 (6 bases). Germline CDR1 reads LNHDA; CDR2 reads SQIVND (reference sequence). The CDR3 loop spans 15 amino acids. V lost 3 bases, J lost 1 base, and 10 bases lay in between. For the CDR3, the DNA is TGTGCCAGTAGTATTGGGGACTCATCCTACAATGAGCAGTTCTTC. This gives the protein CASSIGDSSYNEQFF.

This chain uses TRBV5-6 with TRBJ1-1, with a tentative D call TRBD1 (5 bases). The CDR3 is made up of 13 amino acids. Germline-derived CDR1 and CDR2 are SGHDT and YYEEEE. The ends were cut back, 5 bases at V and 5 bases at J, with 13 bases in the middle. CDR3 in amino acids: CASRSGEGTEAFF. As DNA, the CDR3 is TGTGCCAGCAGGAGCGGGGAGGGGACTGAAGCTTTCTTT.

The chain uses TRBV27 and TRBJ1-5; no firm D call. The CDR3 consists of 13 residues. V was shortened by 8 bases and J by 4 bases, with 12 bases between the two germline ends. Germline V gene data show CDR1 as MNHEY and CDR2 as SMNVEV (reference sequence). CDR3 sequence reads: CASSGLGNQPQHF. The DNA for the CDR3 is TGTGCCAGCTCGGGTTTGGGGAATCAGCCCCAGCATTTT.

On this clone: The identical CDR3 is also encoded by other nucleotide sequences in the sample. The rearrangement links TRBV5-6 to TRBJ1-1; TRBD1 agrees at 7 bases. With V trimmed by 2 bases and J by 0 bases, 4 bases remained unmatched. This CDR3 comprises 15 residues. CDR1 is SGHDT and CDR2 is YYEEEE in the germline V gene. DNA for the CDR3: TGTGCCAGCAGCTTTGGGACAGCAATGAACACTGAAGCTTTCTTT. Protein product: CASSFGTAMNTEAFF.

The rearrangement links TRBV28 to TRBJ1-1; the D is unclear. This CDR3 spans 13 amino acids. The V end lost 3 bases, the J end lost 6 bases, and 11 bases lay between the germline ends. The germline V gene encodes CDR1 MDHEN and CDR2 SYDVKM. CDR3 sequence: CASSFPQTAEAFF. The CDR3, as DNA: TGTGCCAGCAGTTTTCCCCAGACTGCTGAAGCTTTCTTT.